The next 12 T cell receptor beta chains were all read from a single sample in a study of blood T cell repertoires in COVID-19. TCRdb keeps only in-frame clones here, not all; method: immunoSEQ multiplex PCR. The sample has more than 85,000 clones, 80% to 90% seen once. The sequenced material came from peripheral blood. These TCRs come from a man in his 60s with acute or convalescent COVID-19.

In nucleotides, the CDR3 is TGTGCCAGCAGGCGGGACAGGGGGCTTGGTGAAGCTTTCTTT. It codes for CASRRDRGLGEAFF. The chain joins TRBV6-5 to TRBJ1-1; 12 bases fit TRBD1. The J segment lost 7 bases and the V segment lost 6 bases, leaving 6 bases of the junction unmatched. The CDR3 loop spans 14 amino acids. CDR1 is MNHEY and CDR2 is SVGAGI in the germline V gene.

This clone was seen only once. This chain joins TRBV2 and TRBJ1-2; 7 bases line up with TRBD1. CDR1 SNHLY and CDR2 FYNNEI come from the germline V gene. J lost 7 bases, V lost 6 bases, and 5 bases had no gene match. This CDR3 spans 12 amino acids. The CDR3 here is CASRTGFSGYTF. In nucleotides, the CDR3 is TGTGCCAGCAGGACAGGGTTCAGTGGCTACACCTTC.

The chain links TRBV5-4 to TRBJ1-4, with TRBD1 identical over 7 bases. CDR3 length: 13 amino acids. Trimming at V came to 5 bases and at J to 4 bases, leaving 2 bases not matched to a gene. CDR1 SGHNT and CDR2 YYREEE come from the germline V gene (reference sequence). DNA for the CDR3: TGTGCCAGCAGTTGGGACAGTAATGAAAAACTGTTTTTT. This sequence encodes CASSWDSNEKLFF.

V gene TRBV4-3 combines with J gene TRBJ1-5; possible D gene TRBD1, 6 bases. The CDR3 runs to 17 residues. With 2 bases removed from V and 2 bases from J, the gap between germline ends came to 16 bases. The germline gives CDR1 LGHNA, CDR2 YSLEER. The CDR3, as DNA: TGCGCCAGCAGCCAATATACAGGGAGAGGGGGCAATCAGCCCCAGCATTTT. Translated, it gives CASSQYTGRGGNQPQHF.

This chain connects TRBV4-3 to TRBJ1-5; no reliable D call. The CDR3 loop spans 13 amino acids. The germline V and J ends were trimmed by 0 bases and 7 bases, with 7 bases remaining between them. Per germline, CDR1 LGHNA and CDR2 YSLEER. For the CDR3, the DNA is TGCGCCAGCAGCCAAGAATTAGCACAGCCCCAGCATTTT. Translated, it gives CASSQELAQPQHF.

The CDR3 reads CASSAPFGQSTDTQYF. DNA for the CDR3: TGTGCCAGCAGCGCCCCATTCGGACAGTCCACAGATACGCAGTATTTT. V usage is TRBV9 and J usage is TRBJ2-3, with D maybe TRBD1 (6 bases). This CDR3 contains 16 residues. The V gene lost 3 bases and the J gene lost 2 bases, with 16 bases spanning the gap. The germline V gene encodes CDR1 SGDLS and CDR2 YYNGEE.

The chain recombines TRBV5-1 with TRBJ1-1, with 9 positions matching TRBD1. Germline CDR1 reads SGHRS; CDR2 reads YFSETQ. This CDR3 contains 13 residues. V shed 4 bases, J shed 11 bases, and the junction held 9 bases outside the gene matches. The CDR3 DNA reads TGCGCCAGCAGCCTCGGACAGGGGAAACCGGCTTTCTTT. Translation: CASSLGQGKPAFF.

This clone was detected only a few times. This chain uses TRBV10-2 with TRBJ2-1; TRBD2 aligns across 14 bases. The CDR3 extends over 15 amino acids. Unmatched junction bases numbered 1, after V lost 6 bases and J lost 3 bases. Germline assignment: CDR1 WSHSY and CDR2 SAAADI. CDR3: CASRTSGGDYNEQFF. The CDR3 DNA sequence: TGCGCCAGCAGGACTAGCGGGGGGGACTACAATGAGCAGTTCTTC.

This rearrangement joins TRBV10-3 to TRBJ1-2, with a tentative D call TRBD1 (6 bases). The CDR3 length is 15 residues. V lost 0 bases and J lost 5, with 13 bases in between. Germline loops: CDR1 ENHRY, CDR2 SYGVKD. This chain's CDR3 is CAISESDSELYGYTF. In nucleotides, the CDR3 is TGTGCCATCAGTGAGTCGGACAGCGAATTATATGGCTACACCTTC.

The gene calls are TRBV12-3 or TRBV12-4 and TRBJ1-1, with D perhaps matching TRBD1 (5 bases). The CDR3 totals 12 residues. V was clipped by 6 bases and J by 5 bases, with 10 bases between them. CDR3 in amino acids: CASRSTVTEAFF. CDR3 DNA sequence: TGTGCCAGCAGGTCGACAGTAACTGAAGCTTTCTTT.

The chain carries TRBV14 and TRBJ1-1; D call uncertain. Germline V gene data show CDR1 as SGHDN and CDR2 as FVKESK. The V end was cut by 0 bases, the J end by 11 bases, with 7 bases between. The CDR3 contains 11 residues. The CDR3 spells CASSQDQRAFF. DNA for the CDR3: TGTGCCAGCAGCCAAGACCAGCGGGCTTTCTTT.

This chain joins TRBV7-6 and TRBJ2-5; D unclear. Germline V gives CDR1 SGHVS, CDR2 FNYEAQ. The V end was cut by 0 bases, the J end by 1 base, with 6 bases between. The CDR3 length is 14 residues. The CDR3 loop reads CASSLAPIQETQYF. In DNA form, the CDR3 reads TGTGCCAGCAGCTTAGCTCCAATCCAAGAGACCCAGTACTTC.